These T cell receptor beta chains were read from a single sample in a study of blood T cell repertoires in COVID-19. The repertoire was sequenced with immunoSEQ multiplex PCR; TCRdb's copy has only in-frame clones and lacks some. The sample has 170,000 or so clones; more than 75% are singletons. The sequenced sample was peripheral blood. The receptors originated from a man aged 40-49 years with active or convalescent COVID-19. CDR3s include the opening cysteine and the closing phenylalanine or tryptophan. Fields, in order: V gene, clone size, D gene, J gene, CDR3 protein, CDR3 DNA. A D gene is named only where the DNA matches it firmly. A clone size is listed for some rows: how often the clone was seen (once, few, many), or a class if it is expanded.

v_gene: TRBV6-1; abundance: .; d_gene: .; j_gene: TRBJ1-1; CDR3aa: CASSRAGDWGTEAFF; CDR3nt: TGTGCCAGCAGTCGGGCGGGGGACTGGGGGACTGAAGCTTTCTTT
v_gene: TRBV6-5; abundance: .; d_gene: TRBD1; j_gene: TRBJ2-3; CDR3aa: CASSSGTGFGTQYF; CDR3nt: TGTGCCAGCAGTTCCGGGACAGGGTTTGGTACGCAGTATTTT
v_gene: TRBV7-9; abundance: .; d_gene: .; j_gene: TRBJ2-7; CDR3aa: CASSQSREGEQYF; CDR3nt: TGTGCCAGCAGTCAATCCAGGGAAGGCGAGCAGTACTTC
v_gene: TRBV4-2; abundance: .; d_gene: .; j_gene: TRBJ1-4; CDR3aa: CASSPRSSTNEKLFF; CDR3nt: TGTGCCAGCAGCCCCCGGTCCTCAACTAATGAAAAACTGTTTTTT
v_gene: TRBV5-4; abundance: few; d_gene: .; j_gene: TRBJ2-7; CDR3aa: CASSLDAEPYEQYF; CDR3nt: TGTGCCAGCAGCTTGGACGCGGAACCCTACGAGCAGTACTTC
v_gene: TRBV6-6; abundance: .; d_gene: .; j_gene: TRBJ2-7; CDR3aa: CASSYSGQGTPYEQYF; CDR3nt: TGTGCCAGCAGTTACTCGGGGCAGGGGACACCCTACGAGCAGTACTTC
v_gene: TRBV7-5; abundance: .; d_gene: .; j_gene: TRBJ1-2; CDR3aa: CARSLDSTGPYFYGYTF; CDR3nt: TGTGCCAGAAGCTTAGACTCCACAGGACCCTACTTCTATGGCTACACCTTC
v_gene: TRBV28; abundance: .; d_gene: .; j_gene: TRBJ1-5; CDR3aa: CASSPTAVTQPQHF; CDR3nt: TGTGCCAGCAGTCCCACCGCAGTCACCCAGCCCCAGCATTTT
v_gene: TRBV29-1; abundance: .; d_gene: TRBD1; j_gene: TRBJ1-2; CDR3aa: CSVGGQEDNYGYTF; CDR3nt: TGCAGCGTTGGGGGACAGGAGGATAACTATGGCTACACCTTC
v_gene: TRBV2; abundance: .; d_gene: .; j_gene: TRBJ1-4; CDR3aa: CASGGLGTNEKLFF; CDR3nt: TGTGCCAGCGGAGGGCTTGGGACTAATGAAAAACTGTTTTTT